This T cell receptor (beta chain) was captured in a study of CD8 T cells in Susac syndrome. Study results and caveats: In total CD8+ repertoires, 15 to 20 Susac-specific public clones were found, and in CD8+ TEMRA repertoires, five were found.

V dropped 4 bases and J dropped 7 bases, with 9 bases sitting between them. CDR3 length equals 13 residues. CDR1 KGHDR and CDR2 SFDVKD come from the germline V gene. On this clonotype itself: Its specificity is not known.

TCR beta was sequenced from blood CD8+ and CD4+ T cells. Reverse transcription of roughly 0.5 to 1 ug RNA was carried out with random hexamers. Amplification of TCR beta CDR3 by immunoSEQ multiplex PCR spanned 54 Vbeta and 13 Jbeta. TCRdb re-called the immunoSEQ multiplex PCR reads with MiXCR, one entry per CDR3 protein. The table lists 100,000 to 150,000 distinct CDR3 sequences, 90% to 95% of them singletons, with about 0.2% in the top ten. Sequencing was carried out using CD8+ T cells from PBMCs. This clonotype was obtained from a human donor with Susac syndrome. The gene calls are TRBV24-1 and TRBJ1-4, with a weak D call TRBD1 (5 bases). CDR3 DNA sequence: TGTGCCACCAGTGAGCAGGGCGGTGAAAAACTGTTTTTT. Translating it yields CATSEQGGEKLFF.